This entry lists 25 T cell receptor beta chains sequenced from one sample in a study of cytomegalovirus exposure and HLA in healthy donors. PCR amplification relied on 60 Vbeta primers (plus 13 Jbeta primers). The data were produced by immunoSEQ multiplex PCR, yet TCRdb's version contains in-frame clones alone and is incomplete. The sample includes roughly 200,000 clones, roughly 84% of them seen just once. Material for sequencing was PBMCs. Receptors were obtained from a man aged 45-60 years in good health and CMV-seronegative.

The chain carries TRBV6-5 and TRBJ1-1; tentatively, D is TRBD1 (5 bases). The V end was cut by 5 bases, the J end by 2 bases, with 9 bases between. The CDR3 runs 13 residues. Germline CDR1 reads MNHEY; CDR2 reads SVGAGI. The CDR3 spells CASSPTVNTEAFF. The CDR3, as DNA: TGTGCCAGCAGTCCGACAGTTAACACTGAAGCTTTCTTT.

The chain has TRBV4-1 and TRBJ2-5; 10 bases map to TRBD2. This CDR3 contains 14 residues. From germline, CDR1 is MGHRA and CDR2 YSYEKL. Germline trimming cut 5 bases from V and 4 bases from J; bases unmatched to any gene: 4. The DNA for the CDR3 is TGCGCCAGCAGCTCTAGCGGGAGAAGAGAGACCCAGTACTTC. Its protein product is CASSSSGRRETQYF.

This chain links TRBV27 with TRBJ2-7; 8 nucleotides match TRBD2. V was pared by 5 bases and J by 9 bases, with 12 bases of the junction left unmatched. CDR3 length: 14 residues. Germline lookup yields CDR1 MNHEY and CDR2 SMNVEV (reference sequence). Written as DNA, the CDR3 is TGTGCCAGCAGTGGGATCGGACTAGCTAAGGGGCAGTACTTC. Encoded protein: CASSGIGLAKGQYF.

The rearrangement uses TRBV6-4 and TRBJ2-1, with D uncertain. The germline gives CDR1 MRHNA, CDR2 SNTAGT. The CDR3 is 15 residues long. V lost 2 bases and J 0 bases, leaving 8 bases between the germline ends. The CDR3 nucleotides read TGTGCCAGCAGTGACGAGCTGAGCTCCTACAATGAGCAGTTCTTC. It codes for CASSDELSSYNEQFF.

The CDR3 DNA sequence: TGTGCCAGCAGTTTATTCCCGGGAGCCACAGATACGCAGTATTTT. It is translated as CASSLFPGATDTQYF. This chain connects TRBV27 to TRBJ2-3; D may be TRBD2 (6 bases). Trimming stripped 1 base from V and 2 bases from J, with 10 bases between. Germline V gene lookup returns CDR1 MNHEY and CDR2 SMNVEV (reference sequence). This CDR3 is 15 amino acids long.

The rearrangement joins TRBV30 to TRBJ1-4; D is possibly TRBD1 (6 bases). The CDR3 totals 13 residues. Trimming removed 1 base from V and 8 bases from J, with 11 bases in between. Germline CDR1 reads GTSNPN; CDR2 reads SVGIG (reference sequence). The CDR3: CAWSETGREKLFF. CDR3 DNA sequence: TGTGCCTGGAGTGAGACAGGTCGGGAAAAACTGTTTTTT.

This chain connects TRBV28 to TRBJ2-7; 8 bases line up with TRBD2. The trim removed 3 bases at V and 3 bases at J, leaving 7 bases unmatched. The germline V gene has CDR1 MDHEN and CDR2 SYDVKM. The CDR3 loop spans 15 amino acids. The CDR3 sequence: CASSFNGGVNYEQYF. The CDR3 DNA follows: TGTGCCAGCAGTTTCAACGGGGGGGTCAACTACGAGCAGTACTTC.

The chain uses TRBV11-2 and TRBJ2-7; no clear D. The CDR3 totals 13 residues. Deletions cut 5 bases from V and 3 bases from J, with 11 bases between. Germline CDR1 is SGHAT and CDR2 is FQNNGV. The CDR3 region is CASSPSRNYEQYF. In DNA, the CDR3 is TGTGCCAGCAGCCCGAGTCGTAACTACGAGCAGTACTTC. Together with reference TRBV11-2 and TRBJ2-7, the CDR3 gives the full variable domain: EAGVAQSPRYKIIEKRQSVAFWCNPISGHATLYWYQQILGQGPKLLIQFQNNGVVDDSQLPKDRFSAERLKGVDSTLKIQPAKLEDSAVYLCASSPSRNYEQYFGPGTRLTVT.

The chain couples TRBV13 to TRBJ1-4, with a tentative D call TRBD1 (6 bases). CDR1 PRHDT and CDR2 FYEKMQ come from the germline V gene (reference sequence). The CDR3 length is 14 residues. The V gene lost 3 bases and the J gene lost 5 bases, with 10 bases spanning the gap. CDR3 sequence reads: CASSLGAVNEKLFF. The CDR3 DNA follows: TGTGCCAGCAGCTTGGGGGCGGTGAATGAAAAACTGTTTTTT.

The chain combines TRBV28 with TRBJ2-1; 11 bases line up with TRBD2. Germline V gives CDR1 MDHEN, CDR2 SYDVKM. V trimming: 6 bases; J trimming: 8 bases; junction bases outside the gene matches: 9. This CDR3 contains 15 residues. This CDR3 is CASRRTSGSWHEQFF. As DNA, the CDR3 is TGTGCCAGCAGAAGAACTAGCGGGAGTTGGCATGAGCAGTTCTTC.

The chain is built from TRBV5-5 and TRBJ1-4; D is unresolved. The CDR3 covers 16 residues. Germline lookup yields CDR1 SGHKS and CDR2 YYEKEE (reference sequence). V lost 4 bases and J 6 bases, leaving 19 bases between the germline ends. CDR3 bases: TGTGCCAGCAGCACCCGAGGCGGGCAGGCATATGAAAAACTGTTTTTT. Amino acid sequence: CASSTRGGQAYEKLFF.

This clone was found a few times. This sequence joins TRBV10-3 and TRBJ1-4, with D maybe TRBD1 (5 bases). Germline CDR1 ENHRY, CDR2 SYGVKD. This CDR3 comprises 14 residues. V lost 7 bases to trimming and J lost 0 bases, with 9 bases between them. In nucleotides, the CDR3 is TGTGCCATCAAAGACAGTGCAACTAATGAAAAACTGTTTTTT. Encoded protein: CAIKDSATNEKLFF.

V is TRBV6-5 and J is TRBJ1-5; 11 bases map to TRBD1. CDR1 and CDR2 from the germline V gene are MNHEY and SVGAGI. V trimming: 6 bases; J trimming: 4 bases; junction bases outside the gene matches: 5. The CDR3 covers 15 residues. The CDR3 spells CASRRTGGPNQPQHF. In DNA, the CDR3 is TGTGCCAGCAGACGGACAGGGGGCCCAAATCAGCCCCAGCATTTT.

The chain carries TRBV19 and TRBJ1-1; 7 bases fit TRBD1. CDR3 size: 13 residues. The J segment lost 6 bases and the V segment lost 6 bases, leaving 7 bases of the junction unmatched. CDR1 LNHDA and CDR2 SQIVND come from the germline V gene (reference sequence). This chain's CDR3 is CASSYNRGPEAFF. In nucleotides, the CDR3 is TGTGCCAGTAGCTACAACAGGGGCCCTGAAGCTTTCTTT.

The gene calls are TRBV28 and TRBJ2-2; D unclear. The CDR3 is made up of 11 amino acids. The germline gives CDR1 MDHEN, CDR2 SYDVKM. V was pared by 5 bases and J by 5 bases, with 3 bases between. The CDR3 DNA reads as TGTGCCAGCAGTCGTACCGGGGAGCTGTTTTTT. Its protein is CASSRTGELFF.

V gene TRBV7-2 combines with J gene TRBJ2-5, with 11 bases matching TRBD1. This CDR3 has 14 residues. With 5 bases clipped from V and 4 bases from J, the junction kept 3 bases outside the gene matches. Germline V gene data show CDR1 as SGHTA and CDR2 as FQGNSA. The CDR3 sequence is CASSVGQGGETQYF. The CDR3 region has the DNA TGTGCCAGCAGCGTGGGACAGGGGGGAGAGACCCAGTACTTC. The full variable domain, with the rest looked up from reference TRBV7-2 and TRBJ2-5, is GAGVSQSPSNKVTEKGKDVELRCDPISGHTALYWYRQSLGQGLEFLIYFQGNSAPDKSGLPSDRFSAERTGGSVSTLTIQRTQQEDSAVYLCASSVGQGGETQYFGPGTRLLVL.

This chain uses TRBV6-6 with TRBJ1-5; 8 positions match TRBD1. The CDR3 spans 15 residues. After removal of 5 bases from V and 5 bases from J, the junction contained 8 bases not matched to a gene. Germline CDR1 is MNHNY and CDR2 is SVGAGI (reference sequence). The DNA of the CDR3 is TGTGCCAGCAGTCATCGGACAGGGCTGGATCAGCCCCAGCATTTT. It yields the protein CASSHRTGLDQPQHF.

The rearrangement joins TRBV20-1 to TRBJ1-2, with unresolved D. Germline lookup yields CDR1 DFQATT and CDR2 SNEGSKA (reference sequence). V lost 7 bases to trimming and J lost 8 bases, with 14 bases between them. This CDR3 region has 11 residues. The CDR3 sequence: CSDARVQGYTF. The CDR3 nucleotides are TGCAGTGACGCGCGGGTTCAGGGCTACACCTTC.

The chain recombines TRBV28 with TRBJ2-1; the D is unclear. The ends were cut back, 7 bases at V and 0 bases at J, with 7 bases in the middle. The germline V gene has CDR1 MDHEN and CDR2 SYDVKM. The CDR3 is 13 amino acids. The CDR3 here is CASIRSSYNEQFF. The CDR3 DNA is TGTGCCAGCATTCGGAGCTCCTACAATGAGCAGTTCTTC.

V gene TRBV27 combines with J gene TRBJ2-2; 12 bases are a match to TRBD2. The CDR3 has 16 residues. Trimming took 5 bases from V and 5 from J; bases not matched to a gene: 6. Germline loops: CDR1 MNHEY, CDR2 SMNVEV (reference sequence). The CDR3 here is CASSVFLAGGTGELFF. CDR3 nucleotides: TGTGCCAGCAGTGTGTTTCTAGCGGGAGGGACCGGGGAGCTGTTTTTT.

This rearrangement joins TRBV18 to TRBJ1-6; 9 bases match TRBD1. J gave up 10 bases and V 6 bases, and 7 bases lay outside the gene matches. The length of the CDR3 is 14 residues. The V gene's germline CDR1 is KGHSH and CDR2 LQKENI. In nucleotides, the CDR3 is TGTGCCAGCTCTCGGGACAGGGTAGAATCACCCCTCCACTTT. Its protein product is CASSRDRVESPLHF.

The V and J genes are TRBV27 and TRBJ2-2; 9 bases line up with TRBD1. V was clipped by 8 bases and J by 3 bases; unmatched bases: 4. Germline assignment: CDR1 MNHEY and CDR2 SMNVEV (reference sequence). The CDR3 is 14 amino acids. The chain's CDR3 is CASRDRGYTGELFF. The CDR3 DNA is TGTGCCAGCCGTGACAGGGGGTACACCGGGGAGCTGTTTTTT.

The chain joins TRBV27 to TRBJ2-7; tentatively, D is TRBD2 (5 bases). The CDR3 is 16 amino acids. Germline V gene lookup returns CDR1 MNHEY and CDR2 SMNVEV (reference sequence). V shed 2 bases and J shed 2 bases, with 16 bases lying between them. Written as DNA, the CDR3 is TGTGCCAGCAGTTTAGGTCGGACGGGGATCACCTACGAGCAGTACTTC. It is translated as CASSLGRTGITYEQYF.

The chain combines TRBV5-1 with TRBJ2-2; 16 nucleotides agree with TRBD2. This CDR3 has 20 residues. Germline V gene lookup returns CDR1 SGHRS and CDR2 YFSETQ. With V trimmed by 1 base and J by 2 bases, 8 bases remained unmatched. CDR3: CASSLYGTSGRDRNTGELFF. The CDR3 bases are TGCGCCAGCAGCTTGTACGGGACTAGCGGGAGGGACCGCAACACCGGGGAGCTGTTTTTT.

V usage is TRBV28 and J usage is TRBJ2-5; possibly TRBD1 for D (6 bases). Trimming took 4 bases from V and 4 from J, leaving 10 bases between them. The germline V gene encodes CDR1 MDHEN and CDR2 SYDVKM. This CDR3 contains 13 residues. The CDR3 loop is CASSYRVPETQYF. The DNA of the CDR3 is TGTGCCAGCAGTTACAGGGTGCCAGAGACCCAGTACTTC. The whole variable domain, filled in from reference TRBV28 and TRBJ2-5, reads DVKVTQSSRYLVKRTGEKVFLECVQDMDHENMFWYRQDPGLGLRLIYFSYDVKMKEKGDIPEGYSVSREKKERFSLILESASTNQTSMYLCASSYRVPETQYFGPGTRLLVL.